Sequencing of this T cell receptor beta chain was carried out in a study of T cell responses to AZD1222 COVID-19 vaccine. As for the study in general: Second-dose recipients at about 4 or about 12 weeks were treated as one pooled group. Study results and limitations: Baseline testing showed seropositivity in only a handful of AZD1222 recipients.

The data were produced by immunoSEQ multiplex PCR, yet TCRdb's version contains in-frame clones alone and is incomplete. The profile shows roughly 120,000 clones, approximately 90% of them singletons. This clone was found once. Antigen specificity is unknown. V shed 4 bases and J shed 1 base, with 11 bases lying between them. Germline V CDR1 and CDR2: SGHNT, YYREEE (reference sequence). The CDR3 length is 15 residues. Sample: peripheral blood, taken on day 0 of AZD1222 vaccination. The clonotype comes from an adult in good health. The V call is TRBV5-4, the J call TRBJ2-2, with a weak D call TRBD1 (6 bases). CDR3 residues: CASSPPTGNTGELFF. CDR3 DNA sequence: TGTGCCAGCAGCCCGCCGACAGGGAACACCGGGGAGCTGTTTTTT.